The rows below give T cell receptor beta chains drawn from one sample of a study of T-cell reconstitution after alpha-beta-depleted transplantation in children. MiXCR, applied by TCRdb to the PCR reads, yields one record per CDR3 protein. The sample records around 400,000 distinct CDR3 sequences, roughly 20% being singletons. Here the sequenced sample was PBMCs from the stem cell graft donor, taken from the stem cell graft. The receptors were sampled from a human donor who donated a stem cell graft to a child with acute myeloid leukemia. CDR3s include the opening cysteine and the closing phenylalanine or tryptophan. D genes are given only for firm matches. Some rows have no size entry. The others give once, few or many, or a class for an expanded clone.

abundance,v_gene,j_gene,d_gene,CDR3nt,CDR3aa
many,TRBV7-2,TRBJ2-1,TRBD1,TGTGCCAGCAGCTCTGGACAGGGAAAGCGTAATGAGCAGTTCTTC,CASSSGQGKRNEQFF
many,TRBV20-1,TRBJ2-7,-,TGCAGTGCCCCCGGGGCGGCTAGCCTTTCCTACGAGCAGTACTTC,CSAPGAASLSYEQYF
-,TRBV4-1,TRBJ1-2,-,TGCGCCAGCAGCCAAGAGGGGTCTTCTAACTATGGCTACACCTTC,CASSQEGSSNYGYTF
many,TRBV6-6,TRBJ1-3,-,TGTGCCAGCAGCCCTGGAAGCACCATATATTTT,CASSPGSTIYF
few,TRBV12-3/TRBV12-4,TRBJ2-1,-,TGTGCCAGCACGGCACAAATCTACAATGAGCAGTTCTTC,CASTAQIYNEQFF
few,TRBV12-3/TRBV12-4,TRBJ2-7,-,TGTGCCAGCAGTTTAAAGTATCCGTACGAGCAGTACTTC,CASSLKYPYEQYF
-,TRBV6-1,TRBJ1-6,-,TGTGCCAGCAGTCCCAGGGTGGAACGTTCACCCCTCCACTTT,CASSPRVERSPLHF
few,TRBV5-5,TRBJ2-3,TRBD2,TGTGCCAGCAGCGTTAGCGGGACAACTCGCACAGATACGCAGTATTTT,CASSVSGTTRTDTQYF
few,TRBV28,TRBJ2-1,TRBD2,TGTGCCAGCAGTACACTAGCGGGACGGCGTTACAATGAGCAGTTCTTC,CASSTLAGRRYNEQFF
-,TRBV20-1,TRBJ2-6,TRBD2,TGCAGTGCTATCAAAAACGGACTAGCGGGAGCGGGTGGGGCCAACGTCCTGACTTTC,CSAIKNGLAGAGGANVLTF
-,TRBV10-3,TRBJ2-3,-,TGTGCCATCGGAGGGGCTCCAGATACGCAGTATTTT,CAIGGAPDTQYF
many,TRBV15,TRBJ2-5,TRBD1,TGTGCCACCAGCAGATTCAAAACAGGGGTTTCGCCCCAGTACTTC,CATSRFKTGVSPQYF
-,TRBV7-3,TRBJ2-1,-,TGTGCCAGCAGCTTAAGTTCAGCGGAGGACTTTTACAATGAGCAGTTCTTC,CASSLSSAEDFYNEQFF
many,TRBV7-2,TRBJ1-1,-,TGTGCCAGCAGCTTGAGAGGACAGATGAACACTGAAGCTTTCTTT,CASSLRGQMNTEAFF
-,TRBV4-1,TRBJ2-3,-,TGCGCCAGCAGCCAATCCCTGCCGACAGCCGCACAGGATACGCAGTATTTT,CASSQSLPTAAQDTQYF
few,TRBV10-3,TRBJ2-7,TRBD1,TGTGCCATCAGTGATGGACAGGGAAGTGCAAGCGTGCAGTACTTC,CAISDGQGSASVQYF
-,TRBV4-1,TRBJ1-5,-,TGCGCCAGCAGCCAAGTCATGAGTCAGCCCCAGCATTTT,CASSQVMSQPQHF
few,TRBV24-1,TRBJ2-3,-,TGTGCCACCAGTGACATGGGGTTTCGGTCGGATACGCAGTATTTT,CATSDMGFRSDTQYF
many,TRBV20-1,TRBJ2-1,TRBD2,TGCAGTGCTCGATGGACTAGCGGGAGCTATGAGCAGTTCTTC,CSARWTSGSYEQFF
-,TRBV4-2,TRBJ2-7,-,TGTGCCAGCAGCCCCCTGGACAGTACCGACTACGAGCAGTACTTC,CASSPLDSTDYEQYF
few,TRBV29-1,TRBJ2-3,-,TGCAGCGTTGACCCGCGGGGAGAGCAGTATTTT,CSVDPRGEQYF
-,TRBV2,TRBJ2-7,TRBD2,TGTGCCAGCAGTGGACTAGCGGGAGTGAACTTC,CASSGLAGVNF
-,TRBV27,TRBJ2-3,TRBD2,TGTGCCAGCAGTTTACCCCGGACTAGCGGGAGGTTCACAGATACGCAGTATTTT,CASSLPRTSGRFTDTQYF
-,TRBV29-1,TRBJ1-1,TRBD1,TGCAGCGCCCGGACAGGGGGCGATACTGAAGCTTTCTTT,CSARTGGDTEAFF
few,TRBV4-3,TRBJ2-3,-,TGCGCCAGCAGCAGACGGAAGACCCCCACAGATACGCAGTATTTT,CASSRRKTPTDTQYF
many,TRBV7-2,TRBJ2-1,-,TGTGCCAGCAGCGCCCAACAGGGATACAATGAGCAGTTCTTC,CASSAQQGYNEQFF
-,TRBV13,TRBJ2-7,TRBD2,TGTGCCAGCAGCTTAGGTGGGACTAGTTCGTCTCCCTACTACGAGCAGTACTTC,CASSLGGTSSSPYYEQYF
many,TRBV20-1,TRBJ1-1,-,TGCAGTGCTAGTAGGGGTCCTGAAGCTTTCTTT,CSASRGPEAFF
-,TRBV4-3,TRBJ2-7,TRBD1,TGCGCCAGCAGCCAAGTCTTCGGGACAGCCTCTTACGAGCAGTACTTC,CASSQVFGTASYEQYF
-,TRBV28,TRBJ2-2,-,TGTGCCAGCAGTTTTCCCGCGAACACCGGGGAGCTGTTTTTT,CASSFPANTGELFF
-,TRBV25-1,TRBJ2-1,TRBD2,TGTGCCAGCAGGACTAGCGGGGTTTCTGGGGCCTACAATGAGCAGTTCTTC,CASRTSGVSGAYNEQFF
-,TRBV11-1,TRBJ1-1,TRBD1,TGTGCCAGCAGCTTAACGGGACAGGGGTCATCGAGGAACACTGAAGCTTTCTTT,CASSLTGQGSSRNTEAFF
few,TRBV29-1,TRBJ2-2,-,TGCAGCGCAGCGAGGACACTGAACACCGGGGAGCTGTTTTTT,CSAARTLNTGELFF
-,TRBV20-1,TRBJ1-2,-,TGCAGTGCTAGAGAGTCACAGCCCCGCTTC,CSARESQPRF
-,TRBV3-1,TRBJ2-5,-,TGTGCCAGCAGCCAAGATGCTAGCGTAAAGACCCAGTACTTC,CASSQDASVKTQYF
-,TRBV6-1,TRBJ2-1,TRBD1,TGTGCCAGCAGTCTTGAGGGGGCTAACGACAATGAGCAGTTCTTC,CASSLEGANDNEQFF